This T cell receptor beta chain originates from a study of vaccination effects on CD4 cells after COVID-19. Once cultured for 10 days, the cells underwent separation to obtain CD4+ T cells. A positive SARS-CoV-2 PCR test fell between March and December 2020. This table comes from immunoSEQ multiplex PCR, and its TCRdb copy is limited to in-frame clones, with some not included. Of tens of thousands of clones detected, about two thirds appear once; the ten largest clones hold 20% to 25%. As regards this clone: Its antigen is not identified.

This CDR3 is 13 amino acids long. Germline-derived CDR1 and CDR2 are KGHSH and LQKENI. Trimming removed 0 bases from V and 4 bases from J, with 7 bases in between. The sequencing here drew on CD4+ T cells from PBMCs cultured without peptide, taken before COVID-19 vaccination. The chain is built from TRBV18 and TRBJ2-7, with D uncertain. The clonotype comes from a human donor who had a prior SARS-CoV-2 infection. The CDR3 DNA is TGTGCCAGCTCACCACCAGGAGCTTACGAGCAGTACTTC. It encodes CASSPPGAYEQYF.